One sample yielded the 15 T cell receptor beta chains listed below, sequenced in a study of blood T cells in healthy people across ages. Using a J-beta primer mix together with a sample-barcoded 5' primer, a second PCR was run for about 7 to 12 cycles. TCRdb independently ran MiXCR on the 5' RACE reads; one entry per CDR3 protein. The sample carries 750,000 to 950,000 distinct CDR3 sequences, about 27% recorded once. These data were also reused for a study on T cells of mothers and their children.

Material for sequencing was blood. These TCRs come from a woman in her forties in good health.

The gene calls are TRBV3-1 and TRBJ2-7, with TRBD1 matching over 12 bases. The CDR3 has 15 amino acids. The germline V gene has CDR1 LGHDT and CDR2 YNNKEL (reference sequence). V shed 5 bases, J shed 3 bases, and the junction held 5 bases outside the gene matches. The CDR3 here is CASSSGTGGGYEQYF. The DNA for the CDR3 is TGTGCCAGCAGCTCCGGGACAGGGGGCGGCTACGAGCAGTACTTC.

This clonotype occurred many times. The chain carries TRBV7-3 and TRBJ2-1, with 9 bases fitting TRBD2. J was trimmed by 0 bases and V by 6 bases; bases with no gene match: 6. Germline V gene sequence: CDR1 SGHTA, CDR2 FQGTGA. This CDR3 contains 16 residues. The CDR3 loop reads CASSLAGAPSYNEQFF. CDR3 in DNA: TGTGCCAGCAGTTTAGCGGGGGCCCCCTCCTACAATGAGCAGTTCTTC.

This clonotype was detected many times. This chain connects TRBV5-6 to TRBJ2-1; D gene ambiguous. The CDR3 extends over 11 amino acids. Germline-derived CDR1 and CDR2 are SGHDT and YYEEEE. Trimming cost V 4 bases and J 10 bases, with 9 bases left between them. CDR3 sequence (DNA): TGTGCCAGCAGCACCAATAACGAGCAGTTCTTC. This encodes CASSTNNEQFF.

The table lists this clonotype with a few counts. The rearrangement links TRBV28 to TRBJ1-2; D may be TRBD1 (6 bases). V was cut by 2 bases and J by 8 bases, with 15 bases left in between. Germline V gene sequence: CDR1 MDHEN, CDR2 SYDVKM. The CDR3 extends over 14 amino acids. CDR3 in amino acids: CASSLRTVTEGYTF. The CDR3 nucleotides are TGTGCCAGCAGTTTACGGACAGTCACGGAGGGCTACACCTTC.

In this sample, this clonotype turned up a few times. The chain is built from TRBV20-1 and TRBJ1-5; D might be TRBD1 (6 bases). V was clipped by 2 bases and J by 3 bases, with 8 bases between them. Germline CDR1 DFQATT, CDR2 SNEGSKA (reference sequence). The CDR3 totals 13 residues. The chain's CDR3 is CSARPGANQPQHF. For the CDR3, the DNA is TGCAGTGCTAGACCAGGGGCCAATCAGCCCCAGCATTTT.

At least ten counts were recorded for this clonotype. The chain couples TRBV5-1 to TRBJ2-5; D possibly corresponds to TRBD2 (5 bases). The germline V and J ends were trimmed by 1 base and 1 base, with 11 bases remaining between them. Germline V gene data show CDR1 as SGHRS and CDR2 as YFSETQ. The CDR3 spans 15 residues. CDR3 protein: CASSLFPSPQETQYF. In nucleotides, the CDR3 is TGCGCCAGCAGCTTGTTTCCTAGCCCCCAAGAGACCCAGTACTTC.

The J gene is TRBJ1-2, the V gene TRBV6-5; possibly TRBD1 for D (6 bases). The germline gives CDR1 MNHEY, CDR2 SVGAGI. CDR3 size: 12 residues. V was pared by 6 bases and J by 4 bases, with 9 bases between. The CDR3 DNA is TGTGCCAGCAGAGGGGGTGGCTATGGCTACACCTTC. This encodes CASRGGGYGYTF.

The V call is TRBV6-1, the J call TRBJ1-4, with 8 bases lining up with TRBD1. The CDR3 covers 14 residues. After removal of 10 bases from V and 5 bases from J, the junction contained 9 bases not matched to a gene. Germline CDR1 is MNHNS and CDR2 is SASEGT. CDR3 nucleotides: TGTGCCATCTCCCCCCAGGGGGCGAATGAAAAACTGTTTTTT. Amino acid sequence: CAISPQGANEKLFF.

V usage is TRBV7-3 and J usage is TRBJ2-7; D might be TRBD1 (6 bases). V lost 5 bases and J 6 bases, leaving 20 bases between the germline ends. Germline V gene data show CDR1 as SGHTA and CDR2 as FQGTGA. The CDR3 length is 15 residues. CDR3 amino acids: CASSALGGRNSEQYF. DNA of the CDR3: TGTGCCAGCAGCGCTCTAGGGGGACGGAACAGCGAGCAGTACTTC.

This clonotype turned up a few times. The J gene is TRBJ1-2, the V gene TRBV7-2; TRBD1 matches at 7 bases. The CDR3 is 14 residues long. The V gene end was trimmed by 1 base and the J gene end by 8 bases; junction bases not matched to a gene: 7. Germline values: CDR1 SGHTA, CDR2 FQGNSA. CDR3 in amino acids: CASSLGEQGRGYTF. The DNA of the CDR3 is TGTGCCAGCAGCTTAGGAGAACAGGGGAGGGGCTACACCTTC.

The chain has TRBV6-2 or TRBV6-3 and TRBJ2-7; D gene ambiguous. The ends were cut back, 0 bases at V and 3 bases at J, with 6 bases in the middle. Germline loops: CDR1 MNHEY, CDR2 SVGEGT. The CDR3 is 13 amino acids. The CDR3 spells CASSYSMGYEQYF. CDR3 sequence (DNA): TGTGCCAGCAGTTACTCGATGGGCTACGAGCAGTACTTC.

This rearrangement joins TRBV5-1 to TRBJ1-2, with D possibly TRBD1 on 5 matching bases. CDR1 and CDR2 from the germline V gene are SGHRS and YFSETQ. This CDR3 comprises 14 residues. Trimming cost V 0 bases and J 2 bases, with 8 bases left between them. In DNA, the CDR3 is TGCGCCAGCAGCTTGGATTGGGGGAACTATGGCTACACCTTC. It codes for CASSLDWGNYGYTF.

This clonotype occurred many times. The chain has TRBV20-1 and TRBJ2-1; 10 bases agree with TRBD2. The germline CDR1 and CDR2 sequences are DFQATT and SNEGSKA (reference sequence). After removal of 0 bases from V and 7 bases from J, the junction contained 6 bases not matched to a gene. CDR3 size: 15 residues. The CDR3 reads CSARDPAGGPNEQFF. The DNA for the CDR3 is TGCAGTGCTAGAGATCCAGCGGGGGGGCCAAATGAGCAGTTCTTC.

In this sample, this clonotype turned up a few times. J is TRBJ1-2 and V is TRBV20-1; D is uncertain. The germline V gene encodes CDR1 DFQATT and CDR2 SNEGSKA (reference sequence). The V gene lost 3 bases and the J gene lost 6 bases, with 8 bases spanning the gap. The CDR3 sequence is 11 residues long. The CDR3 loop reads CSARPGDGYTF. The CDR3 coding sequence is TGCAGTGCTAGGCCGGGAGATGGCTACACCTTC.

CDR3 bases: TGTGCCAGCAGCTTAGCCGCGTTTAACTATGGCTACACCTTC. It yields the protein CASSLAAFNYGYTF. The genes are TRBV7-2 and TRBJ1-2; D is ambiguous. CDR1 and CDR2 (germline): SGHTA, FQGNSA. CDR3 length equals 14 residues. V shed 0 bases and J shed 1 base, with 6 bases lying between them.